This T cell receptor beta chain was sequenced for a study of blood T cell repertoires in COVID-19. Study-level information: Specimens from acute and convalescent COVID-19 originated in the United States, Italy and Spain. PBMCs, B-cell-depleted T cells, or T cells provided the cDNA or gDNA that made up the material.

Trimming removed 4 bases at V and 7 bases at J, with 22 bases between. Germline lookup yields CDR1 MNHNS and CDR2 SASEGT. This CDR3 is 16 amino acids long. In the authors' methods: Scientists estimated how many nucleated cells there were by amplifying reference gene primers. Produced via immunoSEQ multiplex PCR; TCRdb's table is partial and in-frame only. The V and J calls and clone size come from that table; D and trimming were worked out from the DNA. Here the sample spans around 150,000 clones, roughly 93% being singletons. This clone was seen a single time. Material: peripheral blood. This chain uses TRBV6-1 with TRBJ1-1, with D unresolved. This receptor was taken from a woman aged 55-69 years with COVID-19, enrolled during active disease. The CDR3 loop is CASSANRLKLDGEAFF. CDR3 DNA sequence: TGTGCCAGCAGTGCCAACAGACTAAAGCTAGACGGTGAAGCTTTCTTT.